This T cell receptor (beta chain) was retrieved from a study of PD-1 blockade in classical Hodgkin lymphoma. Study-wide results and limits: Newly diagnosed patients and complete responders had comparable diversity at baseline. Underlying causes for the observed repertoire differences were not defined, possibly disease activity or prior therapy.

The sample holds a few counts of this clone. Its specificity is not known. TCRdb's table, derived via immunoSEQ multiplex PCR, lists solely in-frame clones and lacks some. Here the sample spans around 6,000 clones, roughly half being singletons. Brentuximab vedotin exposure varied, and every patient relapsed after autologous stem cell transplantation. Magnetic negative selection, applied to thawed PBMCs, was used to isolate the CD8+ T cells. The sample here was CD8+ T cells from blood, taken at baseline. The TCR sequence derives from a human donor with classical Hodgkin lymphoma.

This chain's CDR3 is CASSKGKGLWYEQYF. CDR3 bases: TGTGCCAGCAGCAAAGGCAAGGGGCTTTGGTACGAGCAGTACTTC. The rearrangement joins TRBV21-1 to TRBJ2-7; the listed D gene, TRBD1, was not tested against the DNA. TRBV21-1 counts as a pseudogene. This CDR3 spans 15 amino acids.